This T cell receptor (beta chain) was sequenced during a study of draining lymph node invasion in breast cancer (TCRdb year 2020). Background on the whole study: Nodal metastasis was diagnosed by histology and cytokeratin immunohistochemistry and confirmed by EpCAM/CD45 flow cytometry. In a separate targeted assay, bulk TCR-beta CDR3 sequencing compared sorted memory regulatory T cells and memory conventional CD4 T cells across breast cancer tissues. Each patient contributed matched non-invaded and tumor-invaded tumor-draining lymph nodes plus the primary tumor, profiled for both Treg and Tconv subsets. In the separate targeted TCR sequencing, lymph nodes from 5 or 6 patients were covered, and primary tumors were sequenced for three of those patients. General study outcomes and caveats: Some clones from the top 100 tumor clones were found in both invaded and non-invaded nodes, which suggests recirculation between the tumor and the draining nodes. Within each tissue, roughly 13-22% of Treg TCRs were also found among Tconvs, a result interpreted as suggesting peripheral Treg induction. Data could not resolve whether Treg conversion occurred in a given organ or whether converted Tregs recirculated between nodes and tumor. TCRs shared between Treg and Tconv subsets were regarded as suggestive, but not proof, of a common clonal origin. Tracking the tumor top-100 clones was possible in just two patients. In the targeted TCR-seq data, Tregs appeared to be more clonally expanded than Tconvs in all tissues, and lower diversity was found for both subsets in tumor than in lymph nodes.

Its CDR3 holds 14 amino acids, cysteine through phenylalanine. This entry keeps only the CDR3 DNA: 42 bases, framed from base 1. V is pared back by 10 bases and J by 0 bases, with 16 bases lying between the germline termini. The protocol used for the library was bulk RNA-seq. The sequencer listed for this sample is Illumina HiSeq 2500. The authors processed their data as follows. In the separate targeted TCR-seq dataset, CDR3 sequences were extracted from raw reads and quantified using MiXCR version 2.1.5 with default parameters. Each TCR-beta clone in the separate targeted TCR-seq dataset was defined by the V gene, J gene and CDR3 sequence taken together. For the separate targeted TCR-seq dataset, clones with fewer than three counts were filtered out, after which only the 90% most strongly expressed clones in each sample were kept. In the separate targeted TCR-seq dataset, Treg-Tconv overlap was computed as shared clones divided by total Treg clones per tissue, times 100. TCRdb reprocessed the public reads (quality trimming at Q25 with fastp, clone calling with MiXCR) and kept in-frame beta chains. Entries that share a CDR3 protein sequence are merged under the most common genes and DNA. V and J calls and clone size were set by TCRdb, not the authors. The sample table contains about 4,000 distinct CDR3 sequences; only one count was recorded for around 78% of them. The biggest ten clones account for about 1.8% of the sample.

About this clonotype itself: No antigen is known for it. There are no base qualities to consult, and no much larger clone falls within one base.

Memory conventional CD4 T cells were sorted as CD4+ CD45RA- CD25- cells. Tumor-draining lymph nodes were classified as non-invaded or invaded according to the absence or presence of metastatic tumor cells. T cells were pre-enriched with a Miltenyi Pan T Cell isolation kit before staining and sorting. Primary tumors were characterized by immunohistochemistry for estrogen receptor, progesterone receptor, HER2 and Ki-67. Fresh surgical tissue was processed within a few hours after surgery by being cut into small fragments. Tissue fragments were enzymatically digested with Liberase TL plus DNase for under 25 minutes and were then filtered through a 40-micrometer strainer. After DAPI live/dead staining, cells were sorted on a BD FACS Aria II at roughly 98-99% purity. Sorted cells were lysed in TCL buffer and RNA was purified with a Norgen Single Cell RNA purification kit including DNase treatment.

Input material: sorted memory CD4+ effector T cells from a lymph node. The cell subset or site label here, explained by the study, means: CD45RA-negative sorted CD4+ T cells (memory Tconv or effector/memory Treg). The V and J genes are TRBV12-3 or TRBV12-4 and TRBJ2-7; the D gene is tentatively TRBD1 or TRBD2, each matching 5 bases. The source of this sequence is a female donor with luminal breast cancer. The nucleotide sequence reads TGTGCCACCATGAGGGGCAGGGACTCCTACGAGCAGTACTTC. Translated, this is CATMRGRDSYEQYF.